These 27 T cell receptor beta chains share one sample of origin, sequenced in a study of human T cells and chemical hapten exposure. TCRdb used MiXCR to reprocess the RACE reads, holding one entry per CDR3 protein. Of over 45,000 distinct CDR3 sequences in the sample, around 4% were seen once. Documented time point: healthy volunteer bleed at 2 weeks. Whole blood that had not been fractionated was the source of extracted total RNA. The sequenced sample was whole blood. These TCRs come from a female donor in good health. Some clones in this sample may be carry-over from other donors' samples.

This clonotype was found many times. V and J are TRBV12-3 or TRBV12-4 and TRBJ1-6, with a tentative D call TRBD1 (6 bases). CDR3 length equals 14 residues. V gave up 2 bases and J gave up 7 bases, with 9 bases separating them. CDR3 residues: CASSLQRGNSPLHF. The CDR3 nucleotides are TGTGCCAGCAGTTTACAGAGGGGGAATTCACCCCTCCACTTT.

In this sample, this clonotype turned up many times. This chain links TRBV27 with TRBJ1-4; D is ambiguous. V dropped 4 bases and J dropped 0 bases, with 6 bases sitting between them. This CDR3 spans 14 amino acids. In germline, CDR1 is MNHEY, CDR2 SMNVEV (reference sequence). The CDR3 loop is CASSSWATNEKLFF. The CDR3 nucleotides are TGTGCCAGCAGTTCCTGGGCAACTAATGAAAAACTGTTTTTT.

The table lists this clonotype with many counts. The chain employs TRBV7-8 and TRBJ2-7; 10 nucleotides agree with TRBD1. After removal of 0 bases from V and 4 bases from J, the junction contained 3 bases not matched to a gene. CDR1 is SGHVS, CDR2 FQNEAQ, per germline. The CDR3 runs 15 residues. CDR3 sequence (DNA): TGTGCCAGCAGCTTAGCCGCGGACAGGGGGTACGAGCAGTACTTC. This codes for CASSLAADRGYEQYF.

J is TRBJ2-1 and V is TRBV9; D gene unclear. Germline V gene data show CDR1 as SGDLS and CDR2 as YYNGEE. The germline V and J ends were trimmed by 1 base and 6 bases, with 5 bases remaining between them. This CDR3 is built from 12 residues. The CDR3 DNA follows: TGTGCCAGCAGCGTACCCCCCAATGAGCAGTTCTTC. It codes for CASSVPPNEQFF.

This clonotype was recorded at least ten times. This CDR3 reads CASSQVGFGDTQYF. The DNA for the CDR3 is TGTGCCAGCAGCCAAGTTGGTTTCGGAGATACGCAGTATTTT. The chain joins TRBV3-1 to TRBJ2-3; D remains ambiguous. CDR1 is LGHDT and CDR2 is YNNKEL in the germline V gene (reference sequence). CDR3 length equals 14 residues. V dropped 1 base and J dropped 5 bases, with 10 bases sitting between them.

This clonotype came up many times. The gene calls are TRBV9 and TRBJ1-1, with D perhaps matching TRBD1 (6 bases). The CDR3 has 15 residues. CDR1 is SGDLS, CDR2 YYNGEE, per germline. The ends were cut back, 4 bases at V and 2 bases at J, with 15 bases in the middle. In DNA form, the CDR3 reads TGTGCCAGCAGCCCAGGGGCCTTAGGTAACACTGAAGCTTTCTTT. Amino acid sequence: CASSPGALGNTEAFF.

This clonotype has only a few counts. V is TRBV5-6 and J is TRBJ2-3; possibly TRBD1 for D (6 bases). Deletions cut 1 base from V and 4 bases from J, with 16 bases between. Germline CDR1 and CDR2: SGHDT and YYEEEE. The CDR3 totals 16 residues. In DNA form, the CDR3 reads TGTGCCAGCAGCTTGTACAGGGCGCGAGGTTCAGATACGCAGTATTTT. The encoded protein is CASSLYRARGSDTQYF.

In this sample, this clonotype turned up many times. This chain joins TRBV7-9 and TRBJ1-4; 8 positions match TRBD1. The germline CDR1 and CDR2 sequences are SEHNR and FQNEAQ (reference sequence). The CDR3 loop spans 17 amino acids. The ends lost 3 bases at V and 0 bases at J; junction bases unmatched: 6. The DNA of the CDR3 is TGTGCCAGCAGCTTCCCAGGGGGCGGTGCAACTAATGAAAAACTGTTTTTT. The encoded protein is CASSFPGGGATNEKLFF.

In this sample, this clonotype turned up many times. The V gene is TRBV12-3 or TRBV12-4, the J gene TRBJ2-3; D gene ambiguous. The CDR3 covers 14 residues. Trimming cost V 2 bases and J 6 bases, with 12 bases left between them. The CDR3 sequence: CASSLSGLLDTQYF. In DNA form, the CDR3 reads TGTGCCAGCAGTTTATCCGGTCTATTGGATACGCAGTATTTT.

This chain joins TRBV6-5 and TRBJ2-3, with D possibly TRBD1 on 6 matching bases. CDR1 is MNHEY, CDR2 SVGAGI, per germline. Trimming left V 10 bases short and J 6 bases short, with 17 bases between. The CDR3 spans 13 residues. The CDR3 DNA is TGTGCCACCCGTAGTGGGGGCGTGGATACGCAGTATTTT. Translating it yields CATRSGGVDTQYF.

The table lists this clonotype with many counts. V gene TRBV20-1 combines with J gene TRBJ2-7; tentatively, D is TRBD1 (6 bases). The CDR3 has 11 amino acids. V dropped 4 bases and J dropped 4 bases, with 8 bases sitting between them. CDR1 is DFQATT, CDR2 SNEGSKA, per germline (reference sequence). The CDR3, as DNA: TGCAGTGCTATCAGGGGTTACGAGCAGTACTTC. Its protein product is CSAIRGYEQYF.

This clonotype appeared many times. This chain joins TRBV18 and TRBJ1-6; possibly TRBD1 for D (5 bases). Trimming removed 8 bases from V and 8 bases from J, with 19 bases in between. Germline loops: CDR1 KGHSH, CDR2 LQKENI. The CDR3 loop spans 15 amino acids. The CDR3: CASTIQTAPDSPLHF. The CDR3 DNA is TGTGCCAGCACTATACAGACAGCACCTGATTCACCCCTCCACTTT. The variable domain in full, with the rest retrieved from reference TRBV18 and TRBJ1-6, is NAGVMQNPRHLVRRRGQEARLRCSPMKGHSHVYWYRQLPEEGLKFMVYLQKENIIDESGMPKERFSAEFPKEGPSILRIQQVVRGDSAAYFCASTIQTAPDSPLHFGNGTRLTVT.

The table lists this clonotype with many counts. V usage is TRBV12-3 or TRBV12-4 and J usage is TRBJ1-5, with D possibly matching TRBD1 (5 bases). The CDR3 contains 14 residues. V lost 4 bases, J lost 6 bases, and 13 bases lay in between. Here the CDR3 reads CASSSQDKGQPQHF. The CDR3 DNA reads TGTGCCAGCAGTTCACAGGATAAAGGTCAGCCCCAGCATTTT.

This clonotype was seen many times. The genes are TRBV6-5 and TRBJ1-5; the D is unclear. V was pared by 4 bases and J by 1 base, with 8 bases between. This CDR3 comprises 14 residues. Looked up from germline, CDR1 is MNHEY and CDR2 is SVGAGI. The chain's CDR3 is CASSSYSSNQPQHF. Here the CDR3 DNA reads TGTGCCAGCAGTTCGTATTCGAGCAATCAGCCCCAGCATTTT.

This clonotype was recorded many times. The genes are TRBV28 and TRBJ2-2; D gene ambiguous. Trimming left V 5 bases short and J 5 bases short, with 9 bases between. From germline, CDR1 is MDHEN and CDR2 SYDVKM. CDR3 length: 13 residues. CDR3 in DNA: TGTGCCAGCAGTGATCAGAATACCGGGGAGCTGTTTTTT. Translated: CASSDQNTGELFF.

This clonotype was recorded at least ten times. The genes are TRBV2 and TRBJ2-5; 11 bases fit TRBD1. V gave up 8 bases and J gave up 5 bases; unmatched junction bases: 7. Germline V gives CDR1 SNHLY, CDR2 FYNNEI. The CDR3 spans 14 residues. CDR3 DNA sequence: TGTGCCAGCGGCAGGACAGGGGGCATGGAGACCCAGTACTTC. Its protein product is CASGRTGGMETQYF.

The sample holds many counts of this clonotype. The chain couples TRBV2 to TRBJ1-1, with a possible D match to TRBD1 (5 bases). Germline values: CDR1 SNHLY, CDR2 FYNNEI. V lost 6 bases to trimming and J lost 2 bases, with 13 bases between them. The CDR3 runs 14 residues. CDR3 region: CASSIFRGNTEAFF. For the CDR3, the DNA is TGTGCCAGCAGCATTTTCCGGGGCAACACTGAAGCTTTCTTT.

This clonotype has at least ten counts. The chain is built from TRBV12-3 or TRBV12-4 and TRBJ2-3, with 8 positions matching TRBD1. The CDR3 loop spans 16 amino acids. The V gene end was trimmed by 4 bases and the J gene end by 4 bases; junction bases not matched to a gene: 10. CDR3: CASSSGQGWRADTQYF. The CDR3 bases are TGTGCCAGCAGTTCAGGACAGGGATGGAGGGCAGATACGCAGTATTTT.

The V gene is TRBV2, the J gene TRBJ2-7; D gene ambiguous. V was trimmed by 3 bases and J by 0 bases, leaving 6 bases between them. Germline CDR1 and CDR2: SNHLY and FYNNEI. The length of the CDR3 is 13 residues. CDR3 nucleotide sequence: TGTGCCAGCAGTGAGTTTACCTCCTACGAGCAGTACTTC. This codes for CASSEFTSYEQYF.

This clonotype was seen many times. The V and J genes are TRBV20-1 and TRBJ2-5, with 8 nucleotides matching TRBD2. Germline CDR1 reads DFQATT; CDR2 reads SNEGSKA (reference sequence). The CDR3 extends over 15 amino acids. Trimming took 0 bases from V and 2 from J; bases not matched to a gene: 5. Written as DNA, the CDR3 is TGCAGTGCTAGAGATCCACCTAGCGGGCAAGAGACCCAGTACTTC. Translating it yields CSARDPPSGQETQYF.

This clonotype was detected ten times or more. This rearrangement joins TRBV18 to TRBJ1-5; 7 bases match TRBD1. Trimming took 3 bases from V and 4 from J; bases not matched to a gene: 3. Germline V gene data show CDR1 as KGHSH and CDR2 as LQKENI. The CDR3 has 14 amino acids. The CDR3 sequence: CASSPGQTNQPQHF. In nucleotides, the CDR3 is TGTGCCAGCTCACCGGGACAGACAAATCAGCCCCAGCATTTT.

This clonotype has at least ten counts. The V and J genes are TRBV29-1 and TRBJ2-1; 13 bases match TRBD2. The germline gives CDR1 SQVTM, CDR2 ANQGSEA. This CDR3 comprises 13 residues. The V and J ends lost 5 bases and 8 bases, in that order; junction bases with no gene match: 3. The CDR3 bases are TGCAGCGTTACTAGCGGGGGGGCCTATGAGCAGTTCTTC. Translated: CSVTSGGAYEQFF.

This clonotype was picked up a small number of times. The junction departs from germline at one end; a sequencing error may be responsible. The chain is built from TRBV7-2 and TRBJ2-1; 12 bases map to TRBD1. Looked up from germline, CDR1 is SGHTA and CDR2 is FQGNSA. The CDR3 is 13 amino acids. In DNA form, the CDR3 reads TGTGCCAGCAGCGGGGGACAGGGGGCGGTTCCCTCTTTC. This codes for CASSGGQGAVPSF.

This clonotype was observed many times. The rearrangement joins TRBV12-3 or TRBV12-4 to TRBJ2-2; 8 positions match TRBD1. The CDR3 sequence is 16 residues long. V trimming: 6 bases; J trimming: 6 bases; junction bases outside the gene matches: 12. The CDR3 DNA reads TGTGCCAGCAGACGCGAGGTGGGACAGGTACCCGGGGAGCTGTTTTTT. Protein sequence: CASRREVGQVPGELFF.

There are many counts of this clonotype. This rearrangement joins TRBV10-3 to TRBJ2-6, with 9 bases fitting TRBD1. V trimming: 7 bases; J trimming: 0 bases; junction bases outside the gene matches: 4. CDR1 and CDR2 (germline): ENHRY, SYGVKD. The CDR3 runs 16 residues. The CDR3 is CAIKGQGSSGANVLTF. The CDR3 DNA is TGTGCCATCAAGGGACAGGGAAGCTCTGGGGCCAACGTCCTGACTTTC.

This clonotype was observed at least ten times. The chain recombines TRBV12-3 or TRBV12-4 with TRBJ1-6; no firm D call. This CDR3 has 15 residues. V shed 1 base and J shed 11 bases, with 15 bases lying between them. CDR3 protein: CASSLGSGLGTPLHF. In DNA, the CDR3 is TGTGCCAGCAGTTTAGGCTCCGGGTTAGGTACACCCCTCCACTTT.

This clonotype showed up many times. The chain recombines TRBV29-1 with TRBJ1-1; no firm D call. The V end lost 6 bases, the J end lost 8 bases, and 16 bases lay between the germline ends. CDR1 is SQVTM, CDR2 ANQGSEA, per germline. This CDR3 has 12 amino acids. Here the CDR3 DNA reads TGCAGCGTCTCTACCGAAGCTAGGGAAGCTTTCTTT. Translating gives CSVSTEAREAFF.